These T cell receptor beta chains were read from a single sample in a study of T cell responses to AZD1222 COVID-19 vaccine. Assay: immunoSEQ multiplex PCR; the TCRdb copy retains only in-frame clones and omits some. Of around 100,000 clones listed, around 81% are singletons. The source was peripheral blood, collected on day 0 of AZD1222 vaccination. Receptors were obtained from an adult in good health. Both conserved end residues are part of each CDR3. D genes are given only for firm matches.

D	V	J	CDR3
NA	TRBV5-5	TRBJ1-5	CASSLSGPGQPQHF
NA	TRBV28	TRBJ1-1	CASTLSRGAWNTEAFF
NA	TRBV28	TRBJ2-1	CASTPSGPYNEQFF
NA	TRBV6-2/TRBV6-3	TRBJ1-2	CAIRPDSNYGYTF
TRBD1	TRBV18	TRBJ1-5	CASSAQGRGQKPQHF
NA	TRBV14	TRBJ1-1	CASSLGLNTEAFF
TRBD2	TRBV6-4	TRBJ2-3	CASSERGGTDTQYF
NA	TRBV7-9	TRBJ2-7	CASSPMAYEQYF
TRBD1	TRBV4-1	TRBJ2-3	CASSHDLDRGRNTDTQYF
NA	TRBV28	TRBJ2-3	CASTYPSTDTQYF
TRBD1	TRBV5-1	TRBJ2-5	CASSRQGEQETQYF
NA	TRBV11-3	TRBJ2-2	CASSSDTRTGELFF
TRBD2	TRBV9	TRBJ2-5	CASSVGASGRGETQYF
NA	TRBV9	TRBJ2-3	CASSEDSRLTDTQYF
NA	TRBV6-2/TRBV6-3	TRBJ1-2	CASSYRAEGKSYTF
NA	TRBV7-2	TRBJ1-1	CASRGPSRAGYDTEAFF
NA	TRBV6-6	TRBJ2-3	CASSLPPTDTQYF
NA	TRBV2	TRBJ1-3	CASSSGNTIYF
NA	TRBV28	TRBJ2-7	CASSSAQGYEQYF
TRBD1	TRBV11-1	TRBJ2-7	CASSLDRGQREQYF
NA	TRBV2	TRBJ2-7	CASSGSRVGDYEQYF
NA	TRBV7-9	TRBJ1-3	CASSRTEPGNTIYF
NA	TRBV28	TRBJ1-1	CASFSWTASNTEAFF
NA	TRBV3-1/TRBV3-2	TRBJ1-2	CASSQEGVQVYGYTF
NA	TRBV28	TRBJ1-5	CASSQGPGNQPQHF
NA	TRBV28	TRBJ1-2	CASSLAGYGYTF
TRBD2	TRBV7-6	TRBJ2-1	CASSVGTSGSNEQFF
NA	TRBV2	TRBJ1-5	CASSEQGRQPQHF
TRBD1	TRBV11-2	TRBJ2-7	CASSLLGGPGQGIYEQYF
TRBD1	TRBV7-3	TRBJ1-6	CASSRQGGNSPLHF
TRBD2	TRBV28	TRBJ2-3	CASSQASGSGDTQYF
NA	TRBV9	TRBJ2-7	CASSVSPGPYEQYF
NA	TRBV21-1	TRBJ1-1	CASSEAQIGWTGSTEAFF
NA	TRBV7-3	TRBJ2-3	CASSLRAARDTQYF
TRBD1	TRBV6-4	TRBJ1-2	CASSQGDGRYPYTF
NA	TRBV5-5	TRBJ2-7	CASSPSAGAYEQYF
TRBD1	TRBV19	TRBJ2-3	CASTSSRGPADTQYF
NA	TRBV6-6	TRBJ2-6	CASSPLDLGHLSGANVLTF
NA	TRBV24-1	TRBJ1-2	CATSDGLGGRYGYTF
TRBD1	TRBV4-1	TRBJ1-1	CASSQADREVSEAFF
NA	TRBV29-1	TRBJ1-2	CSVVRVMHGYTF
NA	TRBV25-1	TRBJ2-5	CASIPPQGGETQYF
NA	TRBV20-1	TRBJ2-2	CSASVLGSGELFF
NA	TRBV19	TRBJ2-5	CASSMLGGVVQETQYF
NA	TRBV11-3	TRBJ2-2	CASSWGGGQNTGELFF
NA	TRBV19	TRBJ1-5	CASRTVGNQPQHF
NA	TRBV19	TRBJ1-4	CASSTLQPGNEKLFF
TRBD1	TRBV6-5	TRBJ1-1	CASSFRGSQAEAFF
NA	TRBV27	TRBJ2-7	CASSLGASSYEQYF